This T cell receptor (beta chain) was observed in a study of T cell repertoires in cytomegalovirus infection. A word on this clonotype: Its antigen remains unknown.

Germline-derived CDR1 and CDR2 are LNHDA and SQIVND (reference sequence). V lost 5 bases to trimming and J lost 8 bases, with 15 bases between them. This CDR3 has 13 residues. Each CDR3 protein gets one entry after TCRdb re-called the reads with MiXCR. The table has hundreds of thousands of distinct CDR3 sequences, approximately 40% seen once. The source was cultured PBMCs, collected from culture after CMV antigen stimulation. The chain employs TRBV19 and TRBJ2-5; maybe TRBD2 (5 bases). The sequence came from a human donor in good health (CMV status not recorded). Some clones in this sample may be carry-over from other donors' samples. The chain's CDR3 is CASSGAGQGTQYF. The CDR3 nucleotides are TGTGCCAGTAGTGGCGCGGGCCAAGGAACCCAGTACTTC.